The present T cell receptor (beta chain) was sequenced within a study of blood T cell repertoires in COVID-19. Overall study context: Acute-phase and convalescent COVID-19 samples originated in the United States, Italy and Spain. From T cells, B-cell-depleted T cells, or PBMCs came the material, which was cDNA or gDNA.

Methods used by the authors: Amplification with reference gene primers provided the estimates of nucleated cell counts. Clones were sequenced by immunoSEQ multiplex PCR, and TCRdb holds only the in-frame ones, with some missing. The V and J calls and clone size come from that table; D and trimming were worked out from the DNA. The profile covers about 95,000 clones, with roughly 80% appearing a single time and around a quarter taken by the ten largest. The CDR3 consists of 13 residues. Trimming stripped 2 bases from V and 5 bases from J, with 7 bases between. The germline gives CDR1 KGHSH, CDR2 LQKENI.

The sequenced sample consisted of peripheral blood. The clonotype was recovered from a man older than 75 with active or convalescent COVID-19. The V gene is TRBV18, the J gene TRBJ1-5; D unclear. Here the CDR3 reads CASSPGGDQPQHF. The CDR3 DNA reads as TGTGCCAGCTCACCAGGCGGGGATCAGCCCCAGCATTTT.